The clone carrying this TCR beta chain has at least ten counts. This record comes from a study of T cells in Graves' hyperthyroidism and ophthalmopathy. Aged 18 to 65, the patients had hyperthyroidism that was newly diagnosed and had lasted under 2 months. RNA transcripts served as the template for amplifying TCR beta CDR3 regions. First-round RT-PCR with HTBI primers amplified the TCR CDR3 region. Each CDR3 protein gets one entry after TCRdb re-called the multiplex PCR reads with MiXCR. The repertoire has some 740,000 distinct CDR3 sequences, about 14% of them found once; the top ten carry roughly 10%. The CDR3 has 13 residues. Germline assignment: CDR1 SGHAT and CDR2 FQNNGV. V lost 8 bases, J lost 8 bases, and 6 bases stayed unmatched.

The chain uses TRBV11-2 and TRBJ2-1; 10 nucleotides agree with TRBD2. The receptor was derived from a woman aged 18-29 years with Graves' hyperthyroidism. Sequenced material: blood. This CDR3 reads CASGRSGRDEQFF. CDR3 bases: TGTGCCAGCGGTCGGAGCGGGAGGGATGAGCAGTTCTTC.